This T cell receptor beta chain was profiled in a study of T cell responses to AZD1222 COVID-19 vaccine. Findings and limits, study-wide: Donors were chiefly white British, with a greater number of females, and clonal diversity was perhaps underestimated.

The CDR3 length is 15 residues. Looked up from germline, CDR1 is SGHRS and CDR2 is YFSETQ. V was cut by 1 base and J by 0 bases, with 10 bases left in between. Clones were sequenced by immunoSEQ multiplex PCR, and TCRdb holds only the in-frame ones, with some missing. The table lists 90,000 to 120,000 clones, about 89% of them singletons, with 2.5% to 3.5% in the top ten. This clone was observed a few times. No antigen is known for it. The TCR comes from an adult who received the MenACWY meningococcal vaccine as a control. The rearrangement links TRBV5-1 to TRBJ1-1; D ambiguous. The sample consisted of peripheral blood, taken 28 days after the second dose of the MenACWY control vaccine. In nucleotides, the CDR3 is TGCGCCAGCAGCTTGTCCGCAGCTATGAACACTGAAGCTTTCTTT. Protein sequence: CASSLSAAMNTEAFF.